This TCR beta chain stems from a study of response to subunit inactivated influenza vaccine. From the RT-PCR reads, TCRdb called clonotypes with MiXCR, one entry per CDR3 protein. Of about 520,000 distinct CDR3 sequences listed, around 25% are singletons. The CDR3 is 15 amino acids. V was clipped by 5 bases and J by 9 bases; unmatched bases: 10. Study outcomes and limitations: Authors suggested that a seasonal influenza vaccination recruits few new T cells each time.

About this clonotype: Antigen: not known.

The rearrangement uses TRBV12-3 or TRBV12-4 and TRBJ2-1; 10 bases align to TRBD2. The sequence was obtained from a man in his fifties who received an inactivated influenza vaccine. The sequences come from CD4+ T cells sorted from PBMCs, collected 5 to 6 days after vaccination. The CDR3 reads CASSRLAGAFSEQFF. The CDR3 nucleotides are TGTGCCAGCAGTCGTCTAGCGGGGGCCTTTAGTGAGCAGTTCTTC.